These T cell receptor beta chains were read from a single sample in a study of blood T cells in healthy people across ages. One entry per CDR3 protein, called by TCRdb with MiXCR from the 5' RACE reads. Of about 620,000 distinct CDR3 sequences listed, around 52% are singletons. Sequencing was carried out using blood. The receptors stem from a woman at least 80 years old in good health. Each CDR3 is given with its conserved first and last residue. D genes are given only for firm matches. The listing skips clone size in some rows; elsewhere it reads once, few, many or a size class.

J gene: TRBJ2-1
D gene: TRBD2
V gene: TRBV20-1
clone size: few
CDR3 protein: CSARDPGTSGSFEQFF
CDR3 DNA: TGCAGTGCTAGAGATCCCGGGACTAGCGGGAGTTTTGAGCAGTTCTTC

J gene: TRBJ1-4
D gene: .
V gene: TRBV12-3/TRBV12-4
clone size: .
CDR3 protein: CASSLGQGRKLFF
CDR3 DNA: TGTGCCAGCAGTTTAGGGCAGGGACGTAAACTGTTTTTT

J gene: TRBJ2-1
D gene: TRBD2
V gene: TRBV12-3/TRBV12-4
clone size: .
CDR3 protein: CASGRLWVAGGIEQFF
CDR3 DNA: TGTGCCAGCGGCCGCCTGTGGGTAGCGGGGGGGATTGAGCAGTTCTTC

J gene: TRBJ2-1
D gene: TRBD2
V gene: TRBV7-2
clone size: many
CDR3 protein: CASSHRTSGGNSYNEQFF
CDR3 DNA: TGTGCCAGCAGCCACCGGACTAGCGGGGGGAACTCCTACAATGAGCAGTTCTTC

J gene: TRBJ2-1
D gene: .
V gene: TRBV2
clone size: many
CDR3 protein: CATRDETYNEQFF
CDR3 DNA: TGTGCCACCCGGGACGAGACCTACAATGAGCAGTTCTTC

J gene: TRBJ2-3
D gene: TRBD1
V gene: TRBV12-3/TRBV12-4
clone size: many
CDR3 protein: CASSEGQGRDTQYF
CDR3 DNA: TGTGCCAGCAGTGAAGGACAGGGAAGAGATACGCAGTATTTT

J gene: TRBJ2-7
D gene: .
V gene: TRBV20-1
clone size: .
CDR3 protein: CSARLARRGPDYEQYF
CDR3 DNA: TGCAGTGCTAGATTGGCCCGCCGGGGGCCAGACTACGAGCAGTACTTC

J gene: TRBJ2-1
D gene: .
V gene: TRBV5-1
clone size: few
CDR3 protein: CASSSAPGLSSEQFF
CDR3 DNA: TGCGCCAGCAGCTCCGCCCCGGGGCTCTCCAGTGAGCAGTTCTTC

J gene: TRBJ2-1
D gene: .
V gene: TRBV2
clone size: once
CDR3 protein: CASSGQVAPLGNEQFF
CDR3 DNA: TGTGCCAGCAGTGGACAGGTAGCCCCGTTGGGCAATGAGCAGTTCTTC

J gene: TRBJ1-1
D gene: TRBD1
V gene: TRBV29-1
clone size: .
CDR3 protein: CSVDRGMNTEAFF
CDR3 DNA: TGCAGCGTCGACAGGGGTATGAACACTGAAGCTTTCTTT

J gene: TRBJ2-1
D gene: .
V gene: TRBV11-1
clone size: .
CDR3 protein: CASSFYGTRYNEQFF
CDR3 DNA: TGTGCCAGCAGCTTCTATGGGACACGTTACAATGAGCAGTTCTTC

J gene: TRBJ2-7
D gene: TRBD1
V gene: TRBV7-9
clone size: .
CDR3 protein: CASSPTGQPYEQYF
CDR3 DNA: TGTGCCAGCAGCCCTACGGGACAGCCTTACGAGCAGTACTTC

J gene: TRBJ1-2
D gene: .
V gene: TRBV24-1
clone size: .
CDR3 protein: CATSDFPDTRGYTF
CDR3 DNA: TGTGCCACCAGTGATTTCCCGGACACCCGAGGCTACACCTTC

J gene: TRBJ2-3
D gene: .
V gene: TRBV9
clone size: .
CDR3 protein: CASSVAFTGGTDTQYF
CDR3 DNA: TGTGCCAGCAGCGTAGCTTTTACGGGTGGCACAGATACGCAGTATTTT

J gene: TRBJ2-3
D gene: .
V gene: TRBV12-3/TRBV12-4
clone size: .
CDR3 protein: CASSFRGGFTDTQYF
CDR3 DNA: TGTGCCAGCAGTTTCAGGGGGGGTTTCACAGATACGCAGTATTTT

J gene: TRBJ2-1
D gene: .
V gene: TRBV7-2
clone size: .
CDR3 protein: CASSPGDSKAQFF
CDR3 DNA: TGTGCCAGCAGCCCGGGGGACTCAAAGGCGCAGTTCTTC

J gene: TRBJ2-5
D gene: .
V gene: TRBV5-1
clone size: once
CDR3 protein: CASSALQGSGETQYF
CDR3 DNA: TGCGCCAGCAGCGCTCTACAGGGCTCTGGAGAGACCCAGTACTTC

J gene: TRBJ2-1
D gene: TRBD1
V gene: TRBV11-2
clone size: many
CDR3 protein: CASSLTGETYNEQFF
CDR3 DNA: TGTGCCAGCAGCCTAACAGGGGAAACCTACAATGAGCAGTTCTTC

J gene: TRBJ2-3
D gene: .
V gene: TRBV5-1
clone size: many
CDR3 protein: CASSLRPRGPDTQYF
CDR3 DNA: TGCGCCAGCAGCCTCCGACCCAGAGGGCCAGATACGCAGTATTTT

J gene: TRBJ2-4
D gene: TRBD1
V gene: TRBV10-3
clone size: many
CDR3 protein: CAAAGTADNKNIQYF
CDR3 DNA: TGTGCCGCTGCCGGGACAGCCGACAACAAAAACATTCAGTACTTC

J gene: TRBJ1-5
D gene: .
V gene: TRBV20-1
clone size: .
CDR3 protein: CSAKTGRQEQPQHF
CDR3 DNA: TGCAGTGCCAAGACGGGGAGACAAGAGCAGCCCCAGCATTTT

J gene: TRBJ2-2
D gene: .
V gene: TRBV7-9
clone size: .
CDR3 protein: CASIPWGLINTGELFF
CDR3 DNA: TGTGCCAGCATTCCGTGGGGACTTATAAACACCGGGGAGCTGTTTTTT

J gene: TRBJ2-1
D gene: TRBD2
V gene: TRBV12-3/TRBV12-4
clone size: many
CDR3 protein: CASSLGLAPNEQFF
CDR3 DNA: TGTGCCAGCAGTTTGGGACTAGCCCCCAATGAGCAGTTCTTC

J gene: TRBJ2-5
D gene: .
V gene: TRBV4-1
clone size: few
CDR3 protein: CASSHDLETQYF
CDR3 DNA: TGCGCCAGCAGCCACGACCTGGAGACCCAGTACTTC

J gene: TRBJ2-1
D gene: .
V gene: TRBV29-1
clone size: .
CDR3 protein: CSVEGGQTGTYNEQFF
CDR3 DNA: TGCAGCGTTGAAGGTGGGCAGACAGGCACCTACAATGAGCAGTTCTTC

J gene: TRBJ2-6
D gene: .
V gene: TRBV6-1
clone size: .
CDR3 protein: CASSRTVTAAGANVLTF
CDR3 DNA: TGTGCCAGCAGTCGGACCGTAACTGCGGCTGGGGCCAACGTCCTGACTTTC

J gene: TRBJ2-3
D gene: TRBD2
V gene: TRBV4-2
clone size: once
CDR3 protein: CASSQTGTSGGTDTQYF
CDR3 DNA: TGTGCCAGCAGCCAAACCGGGACTAGCGGGGGGACAGATACGCAGTATTTT

J gene: TRBJ2-1
D gene: .
V gene: TRBV10-3
clone size: .
CDR3 protein: CAISAGWENEQFF
CDR3 DNA: TGTGCCATCAGTGCCGGGTGGGAGAATGAGCAGTTCTTC

J gene: TRBJ2-7
D gene: TRBD1
V gene: TRBV5-5
clone size: .
CDR3 protein: CASSRHWTGDHEQYF
CDR3 DNA: TGTGCCAGCAGCCGCCACTGGACAGGCGACCACGAGCAGTACTTC

J gene: TRBJ1-6
D gene: .
V gene: TRBV6-6
clone size: .
CDR3 protein: CASSSFTGPAVSPPHF
CDR3 DNA: TGTGCCAGCAGCTCTTTCACGGGCCCCGCCGTTTCACCCCCCCACTTT

J gene: TRBJ2-2
D gene: TRBD1
V gene: TRBV9
clone size: .
CDR3 protein: CASSAQGVHTGELFF
CDR3 DNA: TGTGCCAGCAGCGCACAGGGGGTTCACACCGGGGAGCTGTTTTTT

J gene: TRBJ1-2
D gene: TRBD1
V gene: TRBV28
clone size: .
CDR3 protein: CASSLSRTGVYGYTF
CDR3 DNA: TGTGCCAGCAGTTTATCCCGGACAGGCGTCTATGGCTACACCTTC

J gene: TRBJ2-5
D gene: .
V gene: TRBV5-1
clone size: many
CDR3 protein: CASSPVLGGQETQYF
CDR3 DNA: TGCGCCAGCAGCCCCGTCCTCGGCGGTCAAGAGACCCAGTACTTC

J gene: TRBJ1-3
D gene: .
V gene: TRBV3-1
clone size: few
CDR3 protein: CASSRPGVSGNTIYF
CDR3 DNA: TGTGCCAGCAGCCGTCCTGGGGTCTCTGGAAACACCATATATTTT

J gene: TRBJ2-5
D gene: TRBD2
V gene: TRBV9
clone size: many
CDR3 protein: CASSVVASGTETQYF
CDR3 DNA: TGTGCCAGCAGCGTAGTGGCTAGCGGGACGGAGACCCAGTACTTC

J gene: TRBJ1-5
D gene: .
V gene: TRBV27
clone size: .
CDR3 protein: CASSLYRDKNKPQHF
CDR3 DNA: TGTGCCAGCAGTTTATATCGGGACAAAAATAAGCCCCAGCATTTT

J gene: TRBJ2-2
D gene: .
V gene: TRBV24-1
clone size: few
CDR3 protein: CATSDWETGELFF
CDR3 DNA: TGTGCCACCAGTGATTGGGAAACCGGGGAGCTGTTTTTT

J gene: TRBJ2-3
D gene: TRBD2
V gene: TRBV5-5
clone size: .
CDR3 protein: CASSRLIAGGRDTQYF
CDR3 DNA: TGTGCCAGCAGCCGACTCATAGCGGGGGGGAGGGATACGCAGTATTTT

J gene: TRBJ2-2
D gene: TRBD1
V gene: TRBV7-2
clone size: few
CDR3 protein: CASSLEGAPGELFF
CDR3 DNA: TGTGCCAGCAGCTTAGAGGGGGCCCCCGGGGAGCTGTTTTTT

J gene: TRBJ1-4
D gene: .
V gene: TRBV30
clone size: .
CDR3 protein: CAWSVGGAGEKLFF
CDR3 DNA: TGTGCCTGGTCCGTTGGGGGCGCGGGTGAAAAACTGTTTTTT

J gene: TRBJ2-7
D gene: .
V gene: TRBV3-1
clone size: .
CDR3 protein: CASSQDSGTSSAEQYF
CDR3 DNA: TGTGCCAGCAGCCAAGATAGTGGGACTTCTTCCGCCGAGCAGTACTTC

J gene: TRBJ1-6
D gene: TRBD1
V gene: TRBV12-3/TRBV12-4
clone size: .
CDR3 protein: CASRSPGTGRSPLHF
CDR3 DNA: TGTGCCAGCAGATCGCCCGGGACAGGACGGTCACCCCTCCACTTT

J gene: TRBJ2-1
D gene: .
V gene: TRBV10-2
clone size: .
CDR3 protein: CASSDRRRNERFF
CDR3 DNA: TGCGCCAGCAGTGACAGGCGACGGAATGAGCGGTTCTTC

J gene: TRBJ2-7
D gene: TRBD2
V gene: TRBV4-1
clone size: .
CDR3 protein: CASSRVEAGGGYEQYF
CDR3 DNA: TGCGCCAGCAGCCGCGTTGAAGCGGGAGGAGGATACGAGCAGTACTTC

J gene: TRBJ1-2
D gene: .
V gene: TRBV20-1
clone size: .
CDR3 protein: CSAFPPKGKCGYTF
CDR3 DNA: TGCAGTGCTTTCCCCCCGAAGGGGAAGTGTGGCTACACCTTC

J gene: TRBJ2-3
D gene: TRBD2
V gene: TRBV27
clone size: .
CDR3 protein: CASSLAASGRRRADTQYF
CDR3 DNA: TGTGCCAGCAGTTTAGCGGCTAGCGGGAGACGAAGGGCAGATACGCAGTATTTT

J gene: TRBJ1-6
D gene: TRBD1
V gene: TRBV7-2
clone size: .
CDR3 protein: CASSLPPRTGGSPLHF
CDR3 DNA: TGTGCCAGCAGCTTACCCCCCAGGACAGGGGGTTCACCCCTCCACTTT

J gene: TRBJ1-4
D gene: TRBD1
V gene: TRBV24-1
clone size: .
CDR3 protein: CATSGTGEGEKLFF
CDR3 DNA: TGTGCCACCAGTGGTACAGGGGAAGGTGAAAAACTGTTTTTT

J gene: TRBJ2-7
D gene: .
V gene: TRBV20-1
clone size: many
CDR3 protein: CSAPDTHTYEQYF
CDR3 DNA: TGCAGTGCCCCGGACACCCACACCTACGAGCAGTACTTC

J gene: TRBJ1-2
D gene: .
V gene: TRBV5-1
clone size: .
CDR3 protein: CASSLAPGRRSYGYTF
CDR3 DNA: TGCGCCAGCAGCTTGGCCCCAGGTCGTAGGAGCTATGGCTACACCTTC

J gene: TRBJ1-1
D gene: .
V gene: TRBV7-9
clone size: .
CDR3 protein: CASSLDGGQTEAFF
CDR3 DNA: TGTGCCAGCAGCTTAGATGGGGGCCAGACTGAAGCTTTCTTT

J gene: TRBJ1-5
D gene: .
V gene: TRBV6-1
clone size: .
CDR3 protein: CASSESGDSNQPQHF
CDR3 DNA: TGTGCCAGCAGTGAATCGGGGGATAGCAATCAGCCCCAGCATTTT

J gene: TRBJ2-3
D gene: .
V gene: TRBV5-1
clone size: few
CDR3 protein: CASSLEVRGDTDTQYF
CDR3 DNA: TGCGCCAGCAGCTTGGAGGTCCGAGGCGACACAGATACGCAGTATTTT